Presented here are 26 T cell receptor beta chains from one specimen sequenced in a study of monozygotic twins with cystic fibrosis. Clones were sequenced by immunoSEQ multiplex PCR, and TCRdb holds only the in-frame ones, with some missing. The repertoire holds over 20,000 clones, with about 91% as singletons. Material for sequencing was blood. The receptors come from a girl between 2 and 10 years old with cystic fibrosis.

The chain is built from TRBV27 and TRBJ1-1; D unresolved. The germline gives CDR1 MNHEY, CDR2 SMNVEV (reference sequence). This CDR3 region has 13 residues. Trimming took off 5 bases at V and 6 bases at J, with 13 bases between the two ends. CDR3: CASSDVPRAEAFF. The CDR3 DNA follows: TGTGCCAGCAGTGACGTCCCGAGGGCTGAAGCTTTCTTT.

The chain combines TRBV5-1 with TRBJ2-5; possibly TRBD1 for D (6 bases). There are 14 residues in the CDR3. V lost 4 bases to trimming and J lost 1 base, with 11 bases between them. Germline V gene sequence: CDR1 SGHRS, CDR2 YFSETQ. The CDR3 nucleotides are TGCGCCAGCAGCACCCCGACAGGCCAAGAGACCCAGTACTTC. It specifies CASSTPTGQETQYF.

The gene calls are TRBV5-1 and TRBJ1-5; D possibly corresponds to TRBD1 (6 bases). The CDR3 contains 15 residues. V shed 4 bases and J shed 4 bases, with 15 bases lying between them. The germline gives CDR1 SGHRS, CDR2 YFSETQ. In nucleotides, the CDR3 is TGCGCCAGCAGCGGTAGACAGGTCCTAAATCAGCCCCAGCATTTT. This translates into CASSGRQVLNQPQHF.

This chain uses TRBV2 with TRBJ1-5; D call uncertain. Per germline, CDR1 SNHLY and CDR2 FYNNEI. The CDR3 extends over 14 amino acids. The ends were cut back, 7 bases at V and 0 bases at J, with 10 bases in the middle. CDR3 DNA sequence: TGTGCCAGCATCCGGGATTATAGCAATCAGCCCCAGCATTTT. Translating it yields CASIRDYSNQPQHF.

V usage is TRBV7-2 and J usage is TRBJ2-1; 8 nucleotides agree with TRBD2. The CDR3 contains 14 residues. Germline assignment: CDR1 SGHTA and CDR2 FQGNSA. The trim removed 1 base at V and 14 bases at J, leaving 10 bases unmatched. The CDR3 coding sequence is TGTGCCAGCAGCTTAGGGCGTTCGGGGGGGCCTGAGTTCTTC. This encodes CASSLGRSGGPEFF.

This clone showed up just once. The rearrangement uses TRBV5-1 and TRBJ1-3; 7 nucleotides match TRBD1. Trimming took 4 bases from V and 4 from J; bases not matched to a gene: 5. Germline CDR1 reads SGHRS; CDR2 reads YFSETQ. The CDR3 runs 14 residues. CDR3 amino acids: CASSPGTEGNTIYF. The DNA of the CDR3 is TGCGCCAGCAGCCCCGGGACAGAGGGAAACACCATATATTTT.

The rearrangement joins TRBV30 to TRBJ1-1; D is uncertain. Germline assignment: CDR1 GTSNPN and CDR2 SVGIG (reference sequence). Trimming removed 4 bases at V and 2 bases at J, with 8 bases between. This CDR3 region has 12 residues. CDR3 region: CAWKLPNTEAFF. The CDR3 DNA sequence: TGTGCCTGGAAGCTGCCAAACACTGAAGCTTTCTTT.

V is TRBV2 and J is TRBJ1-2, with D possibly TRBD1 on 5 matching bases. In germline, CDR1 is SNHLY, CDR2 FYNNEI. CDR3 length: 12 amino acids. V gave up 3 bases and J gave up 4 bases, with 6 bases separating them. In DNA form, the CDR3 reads TGTGCCAGCAGTGATCAGGGCTATGGCTACACCTTC. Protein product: CASSDQGYGYTF. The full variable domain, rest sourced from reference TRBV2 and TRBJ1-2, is EPEVTQTPSHQVTQMGQEVILRCVPISNHLYFYWYRQILGQKVEFLVSFYNNEISEKSEIFDDQFSVERPDGSNFTLKIRSTKLEDSAMYFCASSDQGYGYTFGSGTRLTVV.

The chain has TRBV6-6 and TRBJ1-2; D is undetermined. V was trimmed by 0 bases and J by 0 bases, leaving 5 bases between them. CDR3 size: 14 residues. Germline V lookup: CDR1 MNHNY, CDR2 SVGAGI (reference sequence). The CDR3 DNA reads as TGTGCCAGCAGTTACTCGAAGGCTAACTATGGCTACACCTTC. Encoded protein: CASSYSKANYGYTF.

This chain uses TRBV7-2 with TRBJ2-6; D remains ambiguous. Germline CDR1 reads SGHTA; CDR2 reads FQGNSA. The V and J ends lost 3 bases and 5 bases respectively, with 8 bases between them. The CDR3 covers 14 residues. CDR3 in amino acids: CASSLGIRANVLTF. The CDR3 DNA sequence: TGTGCCAGCAGCTTGGGCATCAGGGCCAACGTCCTGACTTTC.

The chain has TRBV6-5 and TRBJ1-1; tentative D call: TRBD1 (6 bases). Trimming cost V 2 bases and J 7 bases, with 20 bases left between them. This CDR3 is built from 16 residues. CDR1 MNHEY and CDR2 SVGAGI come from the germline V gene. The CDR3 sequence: CASSYTLTGPLLEAFF. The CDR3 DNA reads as TGTGCCAGCAGTTACACACTCACAGGGCCCCTCCTTGAAGCTTTCTTT.

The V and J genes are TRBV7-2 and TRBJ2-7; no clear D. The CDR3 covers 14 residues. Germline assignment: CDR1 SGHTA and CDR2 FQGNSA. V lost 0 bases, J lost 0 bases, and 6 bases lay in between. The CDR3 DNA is TGTGCCAGCAGCTTAGCTCATATCTCCTACGAGCAGTACTTC. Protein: CASSLAHISYEQYF.

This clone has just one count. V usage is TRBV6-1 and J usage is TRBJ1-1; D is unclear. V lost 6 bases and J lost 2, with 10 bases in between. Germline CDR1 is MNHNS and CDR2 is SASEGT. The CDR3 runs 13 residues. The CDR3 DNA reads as TGTGCCAGCAGCAATGGAAAAAACACTGAAGCTTTCTTT. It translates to CASSNGKNTEAFF.

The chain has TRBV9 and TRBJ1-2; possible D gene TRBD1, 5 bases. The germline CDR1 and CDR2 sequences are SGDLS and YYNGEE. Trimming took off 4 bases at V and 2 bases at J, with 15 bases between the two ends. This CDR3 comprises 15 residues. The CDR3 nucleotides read TGTGCCAGCAGCCCCGGAGAGACAGTCAACTATGGCTACACCTTC. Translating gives CASSPGETVNYGYTF.

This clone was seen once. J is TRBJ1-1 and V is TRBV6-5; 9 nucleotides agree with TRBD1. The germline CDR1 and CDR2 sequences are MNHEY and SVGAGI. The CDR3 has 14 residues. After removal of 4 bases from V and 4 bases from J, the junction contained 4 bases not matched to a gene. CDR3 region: CASSSQGAGTEAFF. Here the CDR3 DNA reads TGTGCCAGCAGTTCACAGGGGGCAGGCACTGAAGCTTTCTTT.

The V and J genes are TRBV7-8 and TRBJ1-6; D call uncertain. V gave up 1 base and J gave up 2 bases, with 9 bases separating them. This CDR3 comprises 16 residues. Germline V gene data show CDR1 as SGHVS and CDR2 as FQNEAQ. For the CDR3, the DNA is TGTGCCAGCAGCTTAGTGGAGGAGACCTATAATTCACCCCTCCACTTT. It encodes CASSLVEETYNSPLHF.

The CDR3 DNA sequence: TGCAGCGTTGAAGTAGCCATGACAGATACGCAGTATTTT. Protein sequence: CSVEVAMTDTQYF. V and J are TRBV29-1 and TRBJ2-3, with D hard to call. CDR1 is SQVTM, CDR2 ANQGSEA, per germline. The CDR3 sequence is 13 residues long. Trimming shortened V by 1 base and J by 3 bases, and 8 bases separated the two germline ends.

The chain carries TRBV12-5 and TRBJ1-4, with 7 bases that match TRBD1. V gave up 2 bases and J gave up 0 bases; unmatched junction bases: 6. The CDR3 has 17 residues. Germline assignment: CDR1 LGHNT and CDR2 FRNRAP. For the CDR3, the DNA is TGTGCTAGTGGTTTGACAGGGGAGCAGGCAACTAATGAAAAACTGTTTTTT. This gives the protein CASGLTGEQATNEKLFF.

CDR3 nucleotide sequence: TGCGCCAGCAGCCCCCACGACAGTGTAGGCGAGCAGTACTTC. Amino acid sequence: CASSPHDSVGEQYF. The J gene is TRBJ2-7, the V gene TRBV4-3, with D perhaps TRBD1 (5 bases). The CDR3 extends over 14 amino acids. The germline CDR1 and CDR2 sequences are LGHNA and YSLEER. Trimming cost V 4 bases and J 6 bases, with 16 bases left between them.

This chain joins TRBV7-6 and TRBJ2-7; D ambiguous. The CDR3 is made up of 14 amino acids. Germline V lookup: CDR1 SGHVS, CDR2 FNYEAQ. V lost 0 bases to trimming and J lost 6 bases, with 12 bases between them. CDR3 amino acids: CASSLAGRFGEQYF. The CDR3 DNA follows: TGTGCCAGCAGCTTAGCTGGGCGATTTGGCGAGCAGTACTTC.

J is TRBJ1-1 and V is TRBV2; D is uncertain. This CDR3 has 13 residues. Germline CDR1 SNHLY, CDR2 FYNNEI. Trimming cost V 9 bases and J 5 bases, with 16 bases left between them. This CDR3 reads CASRGGSGTEAFF. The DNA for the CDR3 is TGTGCCAGTCGTGGAGGGTCGGGAACTGAAGCTTTCTTT.

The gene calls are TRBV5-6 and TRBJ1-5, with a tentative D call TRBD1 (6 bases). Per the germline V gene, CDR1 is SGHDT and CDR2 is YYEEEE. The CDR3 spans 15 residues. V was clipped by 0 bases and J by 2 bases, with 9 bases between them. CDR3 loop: CASSLGGPGNQPQHF. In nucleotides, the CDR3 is TGTGCCAGCAGCTTGGGGGGGCCGGGCAATCAGCCCCAGCATTTT.

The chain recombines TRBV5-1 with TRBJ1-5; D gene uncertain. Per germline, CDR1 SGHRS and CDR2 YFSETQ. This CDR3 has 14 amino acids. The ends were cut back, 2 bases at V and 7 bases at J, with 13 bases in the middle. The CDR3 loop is CASSLREGRQPQHF. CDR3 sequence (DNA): TGCGCCAGCAGCTTAAGGGAAGGGAGACAGCCCCAGCATTTT.

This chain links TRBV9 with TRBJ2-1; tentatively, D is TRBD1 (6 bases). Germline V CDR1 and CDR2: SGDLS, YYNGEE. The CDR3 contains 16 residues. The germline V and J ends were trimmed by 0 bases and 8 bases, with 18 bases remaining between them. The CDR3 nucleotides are TGTGCCAGCAGCGTAGGATGGGGGCTCCCTGGCCATGAGCAGTTCTTC. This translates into CASSVGWGLPGHEQFF.

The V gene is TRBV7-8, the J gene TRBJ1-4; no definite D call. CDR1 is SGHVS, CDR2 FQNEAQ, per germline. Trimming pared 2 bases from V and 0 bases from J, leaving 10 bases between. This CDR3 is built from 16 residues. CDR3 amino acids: CASSLLGFSTNEKLFF. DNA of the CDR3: TGTGCCAGCAGCTTACTAGGGTTTTCAACTAATGAAAAACTGTTTTTT.

CDR3 in DNA: TGTGCCAGCAGCTTGACTAGCTCCTACGAGCAGTACTTC. Amino acids: CASSLTSSYEQYF. J is TRBJ2-7 and V is TRBV5-4, with a tentative D call TRBD2 (5 bases). Germline lookup yields CDR1 SGHNT and CDR2 YYREEE (reference sequence). The CDR3 extends over 13 amino acids. V was cut by 1 base and J by 0 bases, with 5 bases left in between.